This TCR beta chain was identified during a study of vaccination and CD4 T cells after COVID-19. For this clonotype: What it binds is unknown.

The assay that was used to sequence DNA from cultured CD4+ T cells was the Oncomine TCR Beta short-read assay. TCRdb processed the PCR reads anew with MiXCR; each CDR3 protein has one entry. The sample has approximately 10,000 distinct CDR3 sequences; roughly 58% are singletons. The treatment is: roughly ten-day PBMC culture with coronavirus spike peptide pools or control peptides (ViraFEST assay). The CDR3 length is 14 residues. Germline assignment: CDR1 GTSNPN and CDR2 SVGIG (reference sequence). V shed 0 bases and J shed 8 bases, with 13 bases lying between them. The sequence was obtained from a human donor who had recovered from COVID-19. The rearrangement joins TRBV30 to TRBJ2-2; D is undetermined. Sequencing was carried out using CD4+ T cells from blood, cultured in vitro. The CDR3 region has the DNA TGTGCCTGGAGTGTTAACCGGGTTAGGGGGGAGCTGTTTTTT. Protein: CAWSVNRVRGELFF.